This TCR beta chain was recorded in a study of T cell responses to AZD1222 COVID-19 vaccine. The CDR3 extends over 15 amino acids. V lost 0 bases and J lost 2, with 10 bases in between. CDR1 is ENHRY and CDR2 is SYGVKD in the germline V gene. Turning to this clone: Its target is unknown.

Overall study results and limits: Spike-specific TCRs gained breadth and depth after people received two AZD1222 doses.

Assay: immunoSEQ multiplex PCR; the TCRdb copy retains only in-frame clones and omits some. The sample has about 130,000 clones, over 70% seen once. This TCR was recovered from an adult in good health. This rearrangement joins TRBV10-3 to TRBJ1-1; D ambiguous. Sequencing used peripheral blood, obtained on day 0 of AZD1222 vaccination. CDR3 DNA: TGTGCCATCAGTGAGTCAGGAGGTACCAACACTGAAGCTTTCTTT. Translated, it gives CAISESGGTNTEAFF.